These 13 T cell receptor beta chains were all obtained from the same sample, sequenced in a study of T-cell reconstitution after alpha-beta-depleted transplantation in children. Preparing the TCRbeta library involved the use of unique molecular identifiers. One entry per CDR3 protein, called by TCRdb with MiXCR from the PCR reads. The sample consists of 700,000 to 950,000 distinct CDR3 sequences, around 15% of them appearing once. The source material was PBMCs, mostly from graft donor cells, sampled 360 days after TCRalphabeta/CD19-depleted stem cell transplant. These receptors were taken from a male patient under 18 who had a stem cell transplant for acute lymphoblastic leukemia, so the T cells may come from the graft donor.

This rearrangement joins TRBV19 to TRBJ2-7; no clear D gene. Germline CDR1 is LNHDA and CDR2 is SQIVND (reference sequence). The CDR3 consists of 15 residues. V lost 5 bases, J lost 1 base, and 15 bases lay in between. CDR3 loop: CASSPRKGGSYEQYF. CDR3 DNA: TGTGCCAGTAGTCCCCGGAAGGGCGGATCCTACGAGCAGTACTTC.

This clonotype has a handful of counts. V and J are TRBV9 and TRBJ2-7, with a tentative D call TRBD1 (6 bases). V lost 4 bases and J lost 0, with 14 bases in between. From germline, CDR1 is SGDLS and CDR2 YYNGEE. CDR3 length equals 15 residues. CDR3 nucleotide sequence: TGTGCCAGCAGCCAGGTGGGACACAGCTCCTACGAGCAGTACTTC. Translated: CASSQVGHSSYEQYF.

This sequence joins TRBV5-1 and TRBJ2-5; D is perhaps TRBD1 (6 bases). CDR3 length equals 15 residues. The germline V gene has CDR1 SGHRS and CDR2 YFSETQ. The V end lost 4 bases, the J end lost 3 bases, and 16 bases lay between the germline ends. The CDR3 is CASSELKDSEETQYF. The CDR3 bases are TGCGCCAGCAGCGAGTTAAAGGACAGCGAAGAGACCCAGTACTTC.

A few counts support this clonotype. The chain is built from TRBV14 and TRBJ2-7; maybe TRBD2 (5 bases). Germline-derived CDR1 and CDR2 are SGHDN and FVKESK. The length of the CDR3 is 13 residues. Deletions cut 4 bases from V and 5 bases from J, with 12 bases between. The CDR3 nucleotides are TGTGCCAGCAGCCGAACTAGTTTCGACGAGCAGTACTTC. Its translation: CASSRTSFDEQYF. Full variable domain (outside the CDR3, taken from reference TRBV14 and TRBJ2-7): EAGVTQFPSHSVIEKGQTVTLRCDPISGHDNLYWYRRVMGKEIKFLLHFVKESKQDESGMPNNRFLAERTGGTYSTLKVQPAELEDSGVYFCASSRTSFDEQYFGPGTRLTVT.

Many counts were recorded for this clonotype. The CDR3 region has the DNA TGCGCCAGCAGCCAAGATTACCTAAGCTACGAGCAGTACTTC. This translates into CASSQDYLSYEQYF. The rearrangement uses TRBV4-1 and TRBJ2-7; no clear D gene. The CDR3 contains 14 residues. With 0 bases removed from V and 3 bases from J, the gap between germline ends came to 9 bases. Germline V CDR1 and CDR2: MGHRA, YSYEKL.

This clonotype was picked up a small number of times. The J gene is TRBJ2-7, the V gene TRBV6-5; D uncertain. This CDR3 region has 13 residues. Germline CDR1 and CDR2: MNHEY and SVGAGI. V lost 4 bases and J lost 5, with 12 bases in between. The CDR3 sequence is CASSSNGRDEQYF. CDR3 coding DNA: TGTGCCAGCAGTTCGAACGGTCGGGACGAGCAGTACTTC.

This clonotype has at least ten counts. The CDR3 region has the DNA TGCGCCAGCAGAATGACAGCGACCAATGAGCAGTTCTTC. Translated: CASRMTATNEQFF. V is TRBV5-1 and J is TRBJ2-1, with a tentative D call TRBD1 (5 bases). The germline CDR1 and CDR2 sequences are SGHRS and YFSETQ. CDR3 length: 13 amino acids. Trimming removed 5 bases at V and 6 bases at J, with 12 bases between.

At least ten counts were recorded for this clonotype. The chain combines TRBV9 with TRBJ1-1; weak D call: TRBD1 (5 bases). This CDR3 has 17 amino acids. Per the germline V gene, CDR1 is SGDLS and CDR2 is YYNGEE. Trimming pared 2 bases from V and 5 bases from J, leaving 22 bases between. The CDR3 sequence is CASSVQGALRLGTEAFF. CDR3 nucleotides: TGTGCCAGCAGCGTCCAGGGAGCCCTAAGATTGGGGACTGAAGCTTTCTTT.

This clonotype came up a few times. V and J are TRBV7-9 and TRBJ2-1, with D possibly TRBD2 on 6 matching bases. Germline CDR1 is SEHNR and CDR2 is FQNEAQ (reference sequence). The CDR3 has 14 amino acids. Trimming stripped 4 bases from V and 3 bases from J, with 10 bases between. The CDR3 spells CASSWGVLYNEQFF. CDR3 nucleotides: TGTGCCAGCAGCTGGGGGGTTCTCTACAATGAGCAGTTCTTC.

The chain couples TRBV4-1 to TRBJ1-1, with TRBD1 as a possible D gene (6 bases). The V end lost 6 bases, the J end lost 1 base, and 18 bases lay between the germline ends. Germline V gene lookup returns CDR1 MGHRA and CDR2 YSYEKL. The CDR3 runs 16 residues. CDR3 sequence (DNA): TGCGCCAGCAGACAGGGTTTTGGACCCCGGAACACTGAAGCTTTCTTT. Its translation is CASRQGFGPRNTEAFF.

This clonotype was seen a few times. The rearrangement uses TRBV11-2 and TRBJ2-2; 11 positions match TRBD2. Germline loops: CDR1 SGHAT, CDR2 FQNNGV. V lost 8 bases, J lost 2 bases, and 4 bases stayed unmatched. CDR3 length equals 15 residues. The CDR3 region is CASQGLADNTGELFF. The CDR3, as DNA: TGTGCCAGCCAGGGACTAGCGGATAACACCGGGGAGCTGTTTTTT.

The table lists this clonotype with many counts. An end of the junction does not agree with germline; a read error may underlie this. The chain uses TRBV12-3 or TRBV12-4 and TRBJ2-3; 8 nucleotides align to TRBD2. CDR3 length: 15 residues. The CDR3 reads CASSPSGRSTDTQYF. The CDR3 nucleotides are TGCGCCAGCAGCCCCAGCGGGAGAAGCACAGATACGCAGTATTTT.

The chain uses TRBV9 and TRBJ2-6; D unresolved. This CDR3 spans 15 amino acids. Per the germline V gene, CDR1 is SGDLS and CDR2 is YYNGEE. V lost 3 bases to trimming and J lost 0 bases, with 7 bases between them. CDR3 DNA: TGTGCCAGCAGCGGCGCGAGCTCTGGGGCCAACGTCCTGACTTTC. Protein: CASSGASSGANVLTF. Drawing the rest from reference TRBV9 and TRBJ2-6, the complete variable domain is DSGVTQTPKHLITATGQRVTLRCSPRSGDLSVYWYQQSLDQGLQFLIQYYNGEERAKGNILERFSAQQFPDLHSELNLSSLELGDSALYFCASSGASSGANVLTFGAGSRLTVL.